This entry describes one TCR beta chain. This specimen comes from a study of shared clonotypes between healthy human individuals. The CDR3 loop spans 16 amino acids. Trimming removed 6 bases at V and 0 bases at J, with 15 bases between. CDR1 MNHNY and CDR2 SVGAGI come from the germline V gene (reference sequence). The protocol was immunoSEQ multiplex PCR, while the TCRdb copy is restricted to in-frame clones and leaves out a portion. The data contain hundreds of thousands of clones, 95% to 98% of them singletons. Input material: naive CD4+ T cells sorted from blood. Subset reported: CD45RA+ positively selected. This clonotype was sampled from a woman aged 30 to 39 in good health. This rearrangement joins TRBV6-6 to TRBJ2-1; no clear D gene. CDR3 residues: CASSLKPLISYNEQFF. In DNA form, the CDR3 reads TGTGCCAGCAGCTTAAAACCGCTAATCTCCTACAATGAGCAGTTCTTC.